The source of this TCR beta chain is a study of cytomegalovirus exposure and HLA in healthy donors. Study-wide results and caveats: What was likely a sequencing artifact was a cluster of highly shared sequence variants.

About this clone: Antigen specificity is unknown.

A multiplex PCR was run with 60 Vbeta primers and 13 Jbeta primers. Per the authors' pipeline: Unique TCR beta chains numbered around 80 million in a later analysis, with around 11 million shared. TCRdb's copy holds only in-frame clones and misses some; the assay was immunoSEQ multiplex PCR. V, J and clone size are taken as reported in that table, and D and trimming were inferred from the DNA itself. The table lists tens of thousands of clones, less than 85% of them singletons. The CDR3 runs to 12 residues. V lost 6 bases and J 3 bases, leaving 9 bases between the germline ends. Per germline, CDR1 MNHNS and CDR2 SASEGT.

Specimen: PBMCs. V usage is TRBV6-1 and J usage is TRBJ2-7, with D unclear. This sequence originates from a male donor in good health and CMV-seronegative. The CDR3 bases are TGTGCCAGCAGCGAACCCCACTACGAGCAGTACTTC. Translation: CASSEPHYEQYF.